The 30 T cell receptor beta chains below were found in one sample sequenced in a study of T cell responses to AZD1222 COVID-19 vaccine. Data came from immunoSEQ multiplex PCR; TCRdb stores just in-frame clones and leaves some out. The sample includes about 110,000 clones, more than 90% of them seen just once. The specimen was peripheral blood, collected on day 0 of AZD1222 vaccination. These receptors were obtained from an adult in good health.

The chain recombines TRBV30 with TRBJ2-2; 7 bases match TRBD1. The V and J ends lost 4 bases and 8 bases, in that order; junction bases with no gene match: 7. Per the germline V gene, CDR1 is GTSNPN and CDR2 is SVGIG (reference sequence). This CDR3 is built from 13 residues. The CDR3 coding sequence is TGTGCCTGGACCCGACAGGGAACGGGGGAGCTGTTTTTT. Encoded protein: CAWTRQGTGELFF.

CDR3 sequence (DNA): TGTGCCAGCAGCTTGGAACTGGAGGGGTCACCCCTCCACTTT. Protein product: CASSLELEGSPLHF. V is TRBV5-4 and J is TRBJ1-6; a weak D match, TRBD1 (5 bases). Germline CDR1 SGHNT, CDR2 YYREEE (reference sequence). Deletions cut 0 bases from V and 10 bases from J, with 11 bases between. The CDR3 is made up of 14 amino acids.

The chain combines TRBV24-1 with TRBJ2-2; 9 bases are a match to TRBD1. With 3 bases clipped from V and 7 bases from J, the junction kept 8 bases outside the gene matches. This CDR3 is 16 amino acids long. Germline CDR1 is KGHDR and CDR2 is SFDVKD. The CDR3 nucleotides read TGTGCCACCAGTGATCCCGGGACAGGGTTAGACGGGGAGCTGTTTTTT. This codes for CATSDPGTGLDGELFF.

V gene TRBV23-1 combines with J gene TRBJ1-6; maybe TRBD1 (6 bases). TRBV23-1 is identified as an open reading frame with a role that is uncertain. The CDR3 covers 15 residues. V was trimmed by 9 bases and J by 7 bases, leaving 19 bases between them. This chain's CDR3 is CASSLSGHSNSPLHF. The CDR3 DNA follows: TGCGCCAGTAGCCTCTCGGGACACTCCAATTCACCCCTCCACTTT.

V and J are TRBV6-2 or TRBV6-3 and TRBJ1-1; D may be TRBD1 (5 bases). Per the germline V gene, CDR1 is MNHEY and CDR2 is SVGEGT. V lost 2 bases and J 4 bases, leaving 14 bases between the germline ends. The length of the CDR3 is 15 residues. The CDR3 is CASSYPGQTGTEAFF. The CDR3 DNA is TGTGCCAGCAGTTACCCCGGACAAACGGGCACTGAAGCTTTCTTT.

The chain uses TRBV6-2 or TRBV6-3 and TRBJ2-3; D call uncertain. CDR3 length: 12 amino acids. V was cut by 4 bases and J by 3 bases, with 5 bases left in between. CDR1 is MNHEY and CDR2 is SVGEGT in the germline V gene. The CDR3 spells CASSFATDTQYF. CDR3 nucleotide sequence: TGTGCCAGCAGTTTTGCGACAGATACGCAGTATTTT.

The chain employs TRBV2 and TRBJ1-2; no reliable D call. CDR1 and CDR2 from the germline V gene are SNHLY and FYNNEI. V was clipped by 4 bases and J by 8 bases, with 11 bases between them. This CDR3 region has 12 residues. The CDR3 is CASSVSEAGYTF. CDR3 in DNA: TGTGCCAGCAGTGTAAGTGAGGCAGGCTACACCTTC.

The V call is TRBV28, the J call TRBJ2-7; no firm D call. The germline CDR1 and CDR2 sequences are MDHEN and SYDVKM. V dropped 5 bases and J dropped 7 bases, with 12 bases sitting between them. The CDR3 contains 12 residues. CDR3 residues: CASSPARREQYF. The CDR3, as DNA: TGTGCCAGCAGTCCGGCGAGGCGAGAGCAGTACTTC.

The rearrangement joins TRBV11-3 to TRBJ1-2; D ambiguous. In germline, CDR1 is SGHNT, CDR2 YENEEA. The CDR3 has 16 residues. V was clipped by 0 bases and J by 2 bases, with 13 bases between them. Written as DNA, the CDR3 is TGTGCCAGCAGCTTAGATTCGGCAGGATTAAACTATGGCTACACCTTC. Translated: CASSLDSAGLNYGYTF.

V usage is TRBV18 and J usage is TRBJ1-1; 8 bases line up with TRBD1. CDR3 length: 15 amino acids. Unmatched junction bases numbered 3, after V lost 2 bases and J lost 1 base. From germline, CDR1 is KGHSH and CDR2 LQKENI. The CDR3 DNA reads TGTGCCAGCTCACCATCGACAGGGGCGAACACTGAAGCTTTCTTT. Translating gives CASSPSTGANTEAFF.

The chain joins TRBV11-3 to TRBJ2-5; D is possibly TRBD2 (7 bases). V shed 5 bases and J shed 5 bases, with 18 bases lying between them. This CDR3 contains 15 residues. CDR1 is SGHNT and CDR2 is YENEEA in the germline V gene. CDR3: CASSQGGGQVETQYF. The CDR3 DNA is TGTGCCAGCAGCCAGGGAGGGGGGCAGGTGGAGACCCAGTACTTC.

This chain uses TRBV6-5 with TRBJ1-1, with a weak D call TRBD1 (5 bases). This CDR3 has 15 residues. Between the trimmed V and J ends, which lost 4 bases and 3 bases, there was a span of 15 bases. Germline V gene data show CDR1 as MNHEY and CDR2 as SVGAGI. Written as DNA, the CDR3 is TGTGCCAGCAGTTCTTGGGGGAATAGGGACACTGAAGCTTTCTTT. As protein: CASSSWGNRDTEAFF.

The chain is built from TRBV6-5 and TRBJ1-2; a possible D gene is TRBD1 (5 bases). Trimming left V 4 bases short and J 1 base short, with 16 bases between. Germline values: CDR1 MNHEY, CDR2 SVGAGI. CDR3 length: 16 amino acids. CDR3: CASSFNTDTRNYGYTF. The CDR3 nucleotides read TGTGCCAGCAGTTTCAACACGGACACTCGTAACTATGGCTACACCTTC.

The J gene is TRBJ1-1, the V gene TRBV27, with D uncertain. CDR1 MNHEY and CDR2 SMNVEV come from the germline V gene (reference sequence). This CDR3 comprises 13 residues. The V end was cut by 7 bases, the J end by 0 bases, with 9 bases between. For the CDR3, the DNA is TGTGCCAGCAAAAACAACTTGAACACTGAAGCTTTCTTT. Its translation is CASKNNLNTEAFF.

This rearrangement joins TRBV30 to TRBJ2-1, with TRBD1 matching over 9 bases. Germline-derived CDR1 and CDR2 are GTSNPN and SVGIG (reference sequence). V dropped 2 bases and J dropped 2; count of bases not matched to a gene: 7. The CDR3 is made up of 16 amino acids. DNA for the CDR3: TGTGCCTGGAGTATTGGGACAGGGTTAACCTACAATGAGCAGTTCTTC. This sequence encodes CAWSIGTGLTYNEQFF.

The chain carries TRBV27 and TRBJ1-1, with D perhaps matching TRBD1 (6 bases). Germline V CDR1 and CDR2: MNHEY, SMNVEV (reference sequence). V lost 6 bases and J 1 base, leaving 12 bases between the germline ends. The CDR3 consists of 14 residues. The DNA for the CDR3 is TGTGCCAGCAGGGGGGCAGAATGGAACACTGAAGCTTTCTTT. Amino acids: CASRGAEWNTEAFF.

The gene calls are TRBV28 and TRBJ2-5, with 9 bases that match TRBD1. Germline-derived CDR1 and CDR2 are MDHEN and SYDVKM. The CDR3 loop spans 16 amino acids. Trimming removed 6 bases from V and 3 bases from J; junction bases left unmatched: 11. For the CDR3, the DNA is TGTGCCAGCAGCCAGCCCCGACAGGGGGGAAAAGAGACCCAGTACTTC. Translation gives CASSQPRQGGKETQYF.

The CDR3 region is CAWSTGATNEKLFF. In DNA, the CDR3 is TGTGCCTGGAGTACAGGCGCAACTAATGAAAAACTGTTTTTT. The chain joins TRBV30 to TRBJ1-4; TRBD1 is a possible D gene (5 bases). The CDR3 contains 14 residues. V was pared by 2 bases and J by 0 bases, with 7 bases between. Germline CDR1 GTSNPN, CDR2 SVGIG (reference sequence).

The chain recombines TRBV4-3 with TRBJ2-5; possibly TRBD1 or TRBD2 for D (5 bases each). The CDR3 totals 15 residues. Germline V gene lookup returns CDR1 LGHNA and CDR2 YSLEER. Trimming took off 0 bases at V and 5 bases at J, with 13 bases between the two ends. CDR3 in amino acids: CASSQDWGRGETQYF. The CDR3, as DNA: TGCGCCAGCAGCCAAGATTGGGGGAGAGGGGAGACCCAGTACTTC.

This chain uses TRBV18 with TRBJ2-5; 10 positions match TRBD2. CDR3 size: 15 residues. The germline V gene has CDR1 KGHSH and CDR2 LQKENI. The junction had 3 bases not matched to a gene; V was cut back by 0 bases and J by 5 bases. The CDR3 sequence is CASSPPSGGEETQYF. In DNA form, the CDR3 reads TGTGCCAGCTCACCACCCAGCGGGGGGGAGGAGACCCAGTACTTC.

The gene calls are TRBV7-3 and TRBJ2-3, with 7 bases lining up with TRBD1. Losses at the gene ends were 5 bases for V and 4 bases for J; bases not matched to a gene: 3. CDR1 and CDR2 from the germline V gene are SGHTA and FQGTGA. This CDR3 spans 13 amino acids. CDR3 sequence (DNA): TGTGCCAGCAGCAGACAGGGTGCAGATACGCAGTATTTT. Translated: CASSRQGADTQYF.

The chain joins TRBV28 to TRBJ1-4; no firm D call. The germline gives CDR1 MDHEN, CDR2 SYDVKM. The CDR3 spans 14 residues. V lost 3 bases to trimming and J lost 0 bases, with 5 bases between them. The CDR3: CASSFGATNEKLFF. CDR3 bases: TGTGCCAGCAGTTTTGGGGCAACTAATGAAAAACTGTTTTTT.

V gene TRBV10-3 combines with J gene TRBJ1-1; tentative D call: TRBD1 (6 bases). Trimming left V 5 bases short and J 5 bases short, with 15 bases between. From germline, CDR1 is ENHRY and CDR2 SYGVKD. This CDR3 region has 14 residues. CDR3 DNA: TGTGCCATCAGTCCCGGGGCAGGGGAGACTGAAGCTTTCTTT. Translation: CAISPGAGETEAFF.

The rearrangement uses TRBV7-3 and TRBJ2-6; TRBD1 aligns across 7 bases. Germline V lookup: CDR1 SGHTA, CDR2 FQGTGA. This CDR3 is 17 amino acids long. Losses at the gene ends were 5 bases for V and 0 bases for J; bases not matched to a gene: 7. The CDR3 sequence: CASSGDSRTSGANVLTF. The CDR3 DNA reads TGTGCCAGCAGCGGGGACAGCCGGACCTCTGGGGCCAACGTCCTGACTTTC.

V gene TRBV21-1 combines with J gene TRBJ2-7; the table's D call TRBD2 went unverified against the DNA. TRBV21-1 is a pseudogene locus. This CDR3 spans 13 amino acids. The CDR3 nucleotides read TGTGCCAGCAGCAACGGGGTTCGCTACGAGCAGTACTTC. Its protein product is CASSNGVRYEQYF.

The chain employs TRBV19 and TRBJ2-7, with 8 bases lining up with TRBD2. V gave up 4 bases and J gave up 3 bases; unmatched junction bases: 5. The CDR3 spans 14 residues. Per germline, CDR1 LNHDA and CDR2 SQIVND (reference sequence). CDR3 bases: TGTGCCAGTAGTACCTTAGCGGGAAACTACGAGCAGTACTTC. It is translated as CASSTLAGNYEQYF.

In nucleotides, the CDR3 is TGTGCCAGCACCTTGGGGGACCTAGGGTCCCTCCACTTT. Its protein product is CASTLGDLGSLHF. The genes are TRBV12-3 or TRBV12-4 and TRBJ1-6, with a tentative D call TRBD1 (5 bases). V was clipped by 7 bases and J by 14 bases, with 18 bases between them. The CDR3 extends over 13 amino acids.

The chain joins TRBV7-2 to TRBJ2-5; 8 nucleotides line up with TRBD2. The germline V gene encodes CDR1 SGHTA and CDR2 FQGNSA. The length of the CDR3 is 13 residues. Unmatched junction bases numbered 9, after V lost 8 bases and J lost 7 bases. CDR3 DNA sequence: TGTGCCAGCGGGGCGGGGGGCCTACCGACCCAGTACTTC. This sequence encodes CASGAGGLPTQYF.

The V call is TRBV11-2, the J call TRBJ1-2, with 10 bases fitting TRBD1. CDR1 is SGHAT and CDR2 is FQNNGV in the germline V gene. The CDR3 has 16 amino acids. After removal of 0 bases from V and 3 bases from J, the junction contained 4 bases not matched to a gene. CDR3 region: CASSLDSGQGDYGYTF. For the CDR3, the DNA is TGTGCCAGCAGCTTAGATTCCGGACAGGGGGACTATGGCTACACCTTC.

The rearrangement uses TRBV30 and TRBJ1-6; no clear D gene. V lost 4 bases, J lost 8 bases, and 15 bases lay in between. The length of the CDR3 is 14 residues. Germline CDR1 GTSNPN, CDR2 SVGIG (reference sequence). The chain's CDR3 is CAWNSGRRDSPLHF. For the CDR3, the DNA is TGTGCCTGGAATTCTGGCAGGAGGGATTCACCCCTCCACTTT.